This T cell receptor beta chain is from a study of T cell responses to AZD1222 COVID-19 vaccine (dated by TCRdb to the early 2020s). At the level of the whole study: AZD1222 recipients given second doses at about 4 weeks or at about 12 weeks were pooled, since spike-specific TCR depth and breadth were not found to differ between the two schedules. TCR sequencing was performed for about 250 trial participants, of whom some 200 were given two doses of AZD1222 and around 25 were given two doses of MenACWY control vaccine. Trial participants were enrolled into age subgroups of 18-55, 56-69 and 70-plus years, which contained around 150, 29 and 61 TCR-sequenced participants, respectively.

As concerns this clone: It lacks a known antigen. No much larger clone exists at a distance of one base, and base qualities are not known.

The CDR3 regions of human TCRbeta chains were subjected to immunosequencing. From the authors' description of their analysis: Repertoire TCRs were checked for matches against a reference library of SARS-CoV-2-specific TCRs that had been generated using the MIRA antigen-specificity platform. Breadth meant the fraction of unique TCRs that were SARS-CoV-2-associated, whereas depth meant the fraction of total T cells that were SARS-CoV-2-associated. Using the MIRA data, each spike-specific TCR was assigned both to the spike region to which the TCR was reactive and to a CD4 or CD8 class. Log10-transformed breadth and depth values were compared by one-way ANOVA with Sidak's multiple comparisons tests. The source is immuneACCESS, and TCRdb retained only in-frame sequences with V and J called. Part of the clones is not carried over; for the studies checked, unresolved V genes explain less than half of this, and the remainder is unexplained. D and trimming come from the DNA, and the V and J calls and clone size come from that table. This sample is represented by roughly 100,000 clones; roughly 91% of them were singletons. Of the sample, 45% is held by the ten largest clones.

Including the terminal cysteine and phenylalanine, the CDR3 comprises 16 residues. The entry retains the CDR3 DNA only, 48 bases that are in frame from base 1. CDR1 MNHEY and CDR2 SMNVEV are derived from the germline V gene (reference sequence). A distance of 14 bases separates the germline ends of V and J, which lose 4 bases and 0 bases respectively. The time point label, read with the paper, signifies: baseline before first vaccination. The vaccinee samples were drawn from two UK trials, COV001 and COV002, one of which was a single-blind randomized controlled phase 2/3 trial testing AZD1222 (ChAdOx1 nCoV-19) in healthy adults. For TCRbeta chain sequencing, PBMC samples were collected from trial participants at day 0 and at day 28 after the second dose. Points the paper makes about the study in general: The vaccine-associated CD4 TCRs covered the entire spike protein, and the dominant responses fell in regions 160-218 and 743-854. Conclusions about previously exposed vaccinees were limited because only 6 or 7 AZD1222 recipients were SARS-CoV-2 seropositive at baseline. No day 14 peak-response samples were available, so repertoires were characterized only after the peak T cell response. Reportedly, almost half of the unique spike-specific TCRs recognized epitopes lying outside the regions that are mutated in the B.1.351 and B.1.1.7 variants. Participants were mostly white British and included more females than males, and it was suggested by the authors that clonal diversity may have been underestimated. In the small 56-69-year group, the increase in depth fell short of significance, most likely because of low power. Spike-specific TCR breadth and depth rose significantly after two AZD1222 doses compared with day 0 and with MenACWY recipients.

The receptor chain draws on TRBV27 and TRBJ2-3, with no confidently assigned D gene. The source was peripheral blood, collected on day 0 of AZD1222 vaccination. The TCR sequence derives from an adult in good health. The DNA sequence is TGTGCCAGCAGTTCCCCGGGTTCAATGAGCACAGATACGCAGTATTTT. Translation gives CASSSPGSMSTDTQYF.